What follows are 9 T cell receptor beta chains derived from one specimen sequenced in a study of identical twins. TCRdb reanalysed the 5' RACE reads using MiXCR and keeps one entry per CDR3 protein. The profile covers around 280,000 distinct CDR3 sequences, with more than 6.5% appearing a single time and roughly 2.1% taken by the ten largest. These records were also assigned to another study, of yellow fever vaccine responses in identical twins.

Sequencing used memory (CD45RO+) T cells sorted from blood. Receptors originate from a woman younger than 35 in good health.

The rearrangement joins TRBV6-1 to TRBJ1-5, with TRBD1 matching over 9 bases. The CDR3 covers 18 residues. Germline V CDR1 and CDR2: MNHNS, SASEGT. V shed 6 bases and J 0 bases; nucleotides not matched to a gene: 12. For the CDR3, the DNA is TGTGCCAGCAGGACCGGGACAGGGACCCCAAATAGCAATCAGCCCCAGCATTTT. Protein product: CASRTGTGTPNSNQPQHF.

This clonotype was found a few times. The CDR3 DNA is TGCAGTGCTAGTAAGAGCGGATTCTCCTACGAGCAGTACTTC. This codes for CSASKSGFSYEQYF. The chain recombines TRBV20-1 with TRBJ2-7; a weak D match, TRBD2 (5 bases). This CDR3 is 14 amino acids long. The germline V and J ends were trimmed by 3 bases and 0 bases, with 12 bases remaining between them. Germline V CDR1 and CDR2: DFQATT, SNEGSKA (reference sequence).

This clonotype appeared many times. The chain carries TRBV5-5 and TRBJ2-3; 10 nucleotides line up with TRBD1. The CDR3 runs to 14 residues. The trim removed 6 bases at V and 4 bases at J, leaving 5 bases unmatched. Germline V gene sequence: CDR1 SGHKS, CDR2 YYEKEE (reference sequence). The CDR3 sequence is CASMTGGNSDTQYF. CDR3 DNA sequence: TGTGCCAGCATGACAGGGGGCAATTCAGATACGCAGTATTTT.

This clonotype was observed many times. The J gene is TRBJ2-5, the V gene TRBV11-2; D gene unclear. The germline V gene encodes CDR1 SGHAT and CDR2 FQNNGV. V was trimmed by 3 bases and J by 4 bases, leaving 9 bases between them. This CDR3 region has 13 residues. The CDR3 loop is CASSFPVGETQYF. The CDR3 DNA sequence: TGTGCCAGCAGCTTTCCGGTGGGAGAGACCCAGTACTTC.

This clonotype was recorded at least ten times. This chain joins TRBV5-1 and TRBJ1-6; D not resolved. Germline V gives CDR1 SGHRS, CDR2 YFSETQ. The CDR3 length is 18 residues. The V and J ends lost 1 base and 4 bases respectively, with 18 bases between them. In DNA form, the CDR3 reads TGCGCCAGCAGCTTGAGGAGTTTACGGTGGGATTATAATTCACCCCTCCACTTT. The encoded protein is CASSLRSLRWDYNSPLHF.

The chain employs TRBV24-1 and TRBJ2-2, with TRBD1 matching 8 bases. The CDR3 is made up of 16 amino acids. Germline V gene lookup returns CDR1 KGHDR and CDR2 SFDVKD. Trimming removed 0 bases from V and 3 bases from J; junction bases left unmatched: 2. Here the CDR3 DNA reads TGTGCCACCAGTGATTTGCGGACAGGGTACACCGGGGAGCTGTTTTTT. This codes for CATSDLRTGYTGELFF.

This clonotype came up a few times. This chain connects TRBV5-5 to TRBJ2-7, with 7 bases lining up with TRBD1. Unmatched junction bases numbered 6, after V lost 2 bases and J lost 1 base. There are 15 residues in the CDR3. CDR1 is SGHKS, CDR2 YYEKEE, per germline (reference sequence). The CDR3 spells CASSFSAGGSYEQYF. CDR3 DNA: TGTGCCAGCAGCTTTTCTGCAGGGGGTTCCTACGAGCAGTACTTC.

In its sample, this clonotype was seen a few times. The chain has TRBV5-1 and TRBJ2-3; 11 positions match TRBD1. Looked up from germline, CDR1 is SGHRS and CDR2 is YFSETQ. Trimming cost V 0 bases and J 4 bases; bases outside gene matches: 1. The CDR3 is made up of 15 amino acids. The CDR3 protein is CASSLEGQGADTQYF. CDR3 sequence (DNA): TGCGCCAGCAGCTTGGAGGGACAGGGGGCAGATACGCAGTATTTT.

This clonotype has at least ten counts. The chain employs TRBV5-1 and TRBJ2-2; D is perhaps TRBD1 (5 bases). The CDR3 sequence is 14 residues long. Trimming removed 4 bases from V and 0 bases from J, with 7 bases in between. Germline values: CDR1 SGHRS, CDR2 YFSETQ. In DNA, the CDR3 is TGCGCCAGCAGCACGACAGCGAACACCGGGGAGCTGTTTTTT. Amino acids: CASSTTANTGELFF.